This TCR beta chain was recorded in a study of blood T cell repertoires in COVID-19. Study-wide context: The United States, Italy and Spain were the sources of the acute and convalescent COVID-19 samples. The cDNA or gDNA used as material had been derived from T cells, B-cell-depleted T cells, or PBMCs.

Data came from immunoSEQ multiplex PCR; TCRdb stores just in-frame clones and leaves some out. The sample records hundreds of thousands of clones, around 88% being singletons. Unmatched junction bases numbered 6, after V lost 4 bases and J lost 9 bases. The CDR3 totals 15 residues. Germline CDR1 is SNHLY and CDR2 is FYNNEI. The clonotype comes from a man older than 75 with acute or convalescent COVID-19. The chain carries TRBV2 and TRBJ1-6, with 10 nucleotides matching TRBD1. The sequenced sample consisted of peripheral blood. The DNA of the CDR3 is TGTGCCAGCAGTGCCCCGACAGGGGGCGGTTCACCCCTCCACTTT. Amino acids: CASSAPTGGGSPLHF.